Listed below are T cell receptor beta chains from one sample, sequenced in a study of blood T cells in healthy people across ages. Using its own MiXCR run on the 5' RACE reads, TCRdb lists one record per CDR3 protein. The data contain around 990,000 distinct CDR3 sequences, about 23% of them singletons. These records were also assigned to another study, of T cells of mothers and their children.

Sequencing input: blood. Every receptor here comes from a girl aged 2-10 years in good health. Both conserved end residues are part of each CDR3. The D gene is left open where the match is weak. Clone size is shown for a subset of rows, as once, few, many or a class of expanded clone.

CDR3aa: CASSLTNLETQYF; CDR3nt: TGTGCCAGCAGCCTAACGAACCTAGAGACCCAGTACTTC; d_gene: NA; j_gene: TRBJ2-5; len: 13; abundance: few; v_gene: TRBV7-3
CDR3aa: CASSQDGLSPLHF; CDR3nt: TGTGCCAGCAGCCAAGATGGTCTATCACCCCTCCACTTT; d_gene: NA; j_gene: TRBJ1-6; len: 13; abundance: NA; v_gene: TRBV4-2
CDR3aa: CASSAGELDGELFF; CDR3nt: TGTGCCAGCAGCGCAGGGGAGTTGGACGGGGAGCTGTTTTTT; d_gene: NA; j_gene: TRBJ2-2; len: 14; abundance: NA; v_gene: TRBV6-5
CDR3aa: CASSQEKGLGRSYQETQYF; CDR3nt: TGCGCCAGCAGCCAAGAGAAGGGTTTGGGCCGATCGTACCAAGAGACCCAGTACTTC; d_gene: NA; j_gene: TRBJ2-5; len: 19; abundance: NA; v_gene: TRBV4-1
CDR3aa: CASSRSGQRSYEQYF; CDR3nt: TGCGCCAGCAGCCGATCGGGACAACGCTCCTACGAGCAGTACTTC; d_gene: NA; j_gene: TRBJ2-7; len: 15; abundance: few; v_gene: TRBV5-1
CDR3aa: CSVEVLAQGFTVGTQYF; CDR3nt: TGCAGCGTTGAAGTCTTGGCCCAGGGGTTTACCGTAGGGACGCAGTATTTT; d_gene: NA; j_gene: TRBJ2-3; len: 17; abundance: few; v_gene: TRBV29-1
CDR3aa: CSASPIRRETQYF; CDR3nt: TGCAGTGCTAGTCCGATCCGGCGAGAGACCCAGTACTTC; d_gene: NA; j_gene: TRBJ2-5; len: 13; abundance: few; v_gene: TRBV20-1
CDR3aa: CASSLVPGGGELFF; CDR3nt: TGTGCCAGCAGTTTGGTACCTGGTGGCGGGGAGCTGTTTTTT; d_gene: NA; j_gene: TRBJ2-2; len: 14; abundance: NA; v_gene: TRBV27
CDR3aa: CASTVGLTSYEQYF; CDR3nt: TGTGCCAGCACAGTTGGCTTAACCTCCTACGAGCAGTACTTC; d_gene: NA; j_gene: TRBJ2-7; len: 14; abundance: NA; v_gene: TRBV3-1
CDR3aa: CASSVDPGTGPNEQYF; CDR3nt: TGTGCCAGCAGCGTAGATCCCGGGACAGGGCCCAACGAGCAGTACTTC; d_gene: TRBD1; j_gene: TRBJ2-7; len: 16; abundance: NA; v_gene: TRBV9
CDR3aa: CSVGLSGADQPQHF; CDR3nt: TGCAGCGTTGGATTATCAGGGGCAGATCAGCCCCAGCATTTT; d_gene: NA; j_gene: TRBJ1-5; len: 14; abundance: NA; v_gene: TRBV29-1
CDR3aa: CASMTKAGPRSYEQYF; CDR3nt: TGTGCCAGCATGACTAAAGCCGGCCCCAGGTCCTACGAGCAGTACTTC; d_gene: NA; j_gene: TRBJ2-7; len: 16; abundance: NA; v_gene: TRBV28
CDR3aa: CASSLLAPLEGSVEFF; CDR3nt: TGCGCCAGCAGCTTGTTAGCCCCCCTCGAGGGGAGCGTGGAGTTCTTC; d_gene: NA; j_gene: TRBJ2-7; len: 16; abundance: NA; v_gene: TRBV5-1
CDR3aa: CASSLSGLPHEQYF; CDR3nt: TGTGCCAGCAGCTTATCAGGACTACCCCACGAGCAGTACTTC; d_gene: NA; j_gene: TRBJ2-7; len: 14; abundance: few; v_gene: TRBV11-2
CDR3aa: CATVEHGAQETQYF; CDR3nt: TGTGCCACCGTGGAGCACGGGGCGCAAGAGACCCAGTACTTC; d_gene: NA; j_gene: TRBJ2-5; len: 14; abundance: NA; v_gene: TRBV15
CDR3aa: CASSPGQGFSYNEQFF; CDR3nt: TGTGCCAGCAGCCCGGGACAGGGTTTCTCTTACAATGAGCAGTTCTTC; d_gene: TRBD1; j_gene: TRBJ2-1; len: 16; abundance: few; v_gene: TRBV6-1
CDR3aa: CASSVDPKGIAGELFF; CDR3nt: TGTGCCAGCAGCGTAGACCCCAAGGGGATCGCCGGGGAGCTGTTTTTT; d_gene: NA; j_gene: TRBJ2-2; len: 16; abundance: few; v_gene: TRBV9
CDR3aa: CASSLLPGQGTGNTIYF; CDR3nt: TGTGCCAGCAGTCTTCTGCCGGGACAGGGGACTGGAAACACCATATATTTT; d_gene: TRBD1; j_gene: TRBJ1-3; len: 17; abundance: NA; v_gene: TRBV12-3/TRBV12-4
CDR3aa: CASSLDRATYGYTF; CDR3nt: TGTGCCAGCAGCCTGGACAGGGCGACCTATGGCTACACCTTC; d_gene: TRBD1; j_gene: TRBJ1-2; len: 14; abundance: few; v_gene: TRBV13
CDR3aa: CASNESRDRGGNQPQHF; CDR3nt: TGTGCCAGCAATGAAAGCCGGGACAGGGGGGGCAATCAGCCCCAGCATTTT; d_gene: TRBD1; j_gene: TRBJ1-5; len: 17; abundance: few; v_gene: TRBV28
CDR3aa: CASSPTFGTGQETQYF; CDR3nt: TGTGCCAGCAGTCCTACCTTCGGGACAGGTCAAGAGACCCAGTACTTC; d_gene: TRBD1; j_gene: TRBJ2-5; len: 16; abundance: many; v_gene: TRBV28
CDR3aa: CASSQAAGGDWETQYF; CDR3nt: TGTGCCAGCAGCCAAGCTGCCGGGGGCGACTGGGAGACCCAGTACTTC; d_gene: NA; j_gene: TRBJ2-5; len: 16; abundance: NA; v_gene: TRBV4-2
CDR3aa: CASSPNVEADEQFF; CDR3nt: TGTGCCAGCAGCCCAAATGTAGAGGCGGATGAGCAGTTCTTC; d_gene: NA; j_gene: TRBJ2-1; len: 14; abundance: NA; v_gene: TRBV7-3
CDR3aa: CASNVIYGSSGMSYNEQFF; CDR3nt: TGTGCCAGCAACGTTATTTACGGTTCTAGCGGGATGTCCTACAATGAGCAGTTCTTC; d_gene: TRBD2; j_gene: TRBJ2-1; len: 19; abundance: NA; v_gene: TRBV28
CDR3aa: CASSLKAGYYNEQFF; CDR3nt: TGTGCCAGCAGCTTAAAGGCAGGCTATTACAATGAGCAGTTCTTC; d_gene: NA; j_gene: TRBJ2-1; len: 15; abundance: NA; v_gene: TRBV7-3
CDR3aa: CASSTGTSGSGDEQFF; CDR3nt: TGTGCCAGCAGCACCGGGACTAGCGGGAGTGGGGATGAGCAGTTCTTC; d_gene: TRBD2; j_gene: TRBJ2-1; len: 16; abundance: NA; v_gene: TRBV12-3/TRBV12-4
CDR3aa: CASSSSGQLYEQYF; CDR3nt: TGTGCCAGCAGCTCTTCGGGACAGCTTTACGAGCAGTACTTC; d_gene: TRBD1; j_gene: TRBJ2-7; len: 14; abundance: NA; v_gene: TRBV6-5
CDR3aa: CASIEPEKETQYF; CDR3nt: TGTGCCAGCATAGAGCCGGAAAAAGAGACCCAGTACTTC; d_gene: NA; j_gene: TRBJ2-5; len: 13; abundance: few; v_gene: TRBV21-1
CDR3aa: CASYGGSYNSPLHF; CDR3nt: TGTGCCAGCTACGGCGGGAGCTATAATTCACCCCTCCACTTT; d_gene: NA; j_gene: TRBJ1-6; len: 14; abundance: few; v_gene: TRBV2
CDR3aa: CASSLFEQPQHF; CDR3nt: TGTGCCAGCAGCTTATTTGAACAGCCCCAGCATTTT; d_gene: NA; j_gene: TRBJ1-5; len: 12; abundance: few; v_gene: TRBV7-2
CDR3aa: CASSRVNGETQYF; CDR3nt: TGTGCCAGCAGCCGAGTGAATGGAGAGACCCAGTACTTC; d_gene: NA; j_gene: TRBJ2-5; len: 13; abundance: few; v_gene: TRBV3-1
CDR3aa: CSARSQRNYGYTF; CDR3nt: TGCAGTGCTAGGAGTCAGAGGAACTATGGCTACACCTTC; d_gene: NA; j_gene: TRBJ1-2; len: 13; abundance: NA; v_gene: TRBV20-1
CDR3aa: CASSQDSGQFPNEQFF; CDR3nt: TGCGCCAGCAGCCAAGACTCAGGACAGTTTCCCAATGAGCAGTTCTTC; d_gene: NA; j_gene: TRBJ2-1; len: 16; abundance: few; v_gene: TRBV4-3
CDR3aa: CASSGGASTFRNEKLFF; CDR3nt: TGCGCCAGCAGCGGCGGGGCATCCACCTTTCGAAATGAAAAACTGTTTTTT; d_gene: NA; j_gene: TRBJ1-4; len: 17; abundance: few; v_gene: TRBV5-1
CDR3aa: CASRGASYNEQFF; CDR3nt: TGTGCCAGCAGGGGGGCTTCCTACAATGAGCAGTTCTTC; d_gene: NA; j_gene: TRBJ2-1; len: 13; abundance: NA; v_gene: TRBV2
CDR3aa: CASTLGGGNTEAFF; CDR3nt: TGTGCCAGCACCCTGGGTGGGGGGAACACTGAAGCTTTCTTT; d_gene: NA; j_gene: TRBJ1-1; len: 14; abundance: NA; v_gene: TRBV7-2
CDR3aa: CSIAGTGSEKLFF; CDR3nt: TGCAGCATCGCGGGGACAGGATCGGAAAAACTGTTTTTT; d_gene: TRBD1; j_gene: TRBJ1-4; len: 13; abundance: few; v_gene: TRBV29-1
CDR3aa: CASSRVGHEQYF; CDR3nt: TGTGCCAGCAGCAGAGTAGGGCACGAGCAGTACTTC; d_gene: NA; j_gene: TRBJ2-7; len: 12; abundance: NA; v_gene: TRBV6-5
CDR3aa: CASSQEGDGSGANVLTF; CDR3nt: TGCGCCAGCAGCCAAGAGGGGGACGGCTCTGGGGCCAACGTCCTGACTTTC; d_gene: NA; j_gene: TRBJ2-6; len: 17; abundance: few; v_gene: TRBV4-3
CDR3aa: CSADSDAFLAGVGYNEQFF; CDR3nt: TGCAGTGCTGACTCGGACGCTTTCCTAGCGGGAGTGGGGTACAACGAGCAGTTCTTC; d_gene: TRBD2; j_gene: TRBJ2-1; len: 19; abundance: few; v_gene: TRBV20-1
CDR3aa: CASSSPRQANTEAFF; CDR3nt: TGTGCCAGCAGCTCGCCCCGACAGGCCAACACTGAAGCTTTCTTT; d_gene: NA; j_gene: TRBJ1-1; len: 15; abundance: few; v_gene: TRBV7-2
CDR3aa: CASSSPTVNIQYF; CDR3nt: TGTGCCAGCAGCTCCCCGACAGTAAACATTCAGTACTTC; d_gene: NA; j_gene: TRBJ2-4; len: 13; abundance: NA; v_gene: TRBV7-2
CDR3aa: CASTGGHEQFF; CDR3nt: TGTGCCAGCACAGGGGGACATGAGCAGTTCTTC; d_gene: TRBD1; j_gene: TRBJ2-1; len: 11; abundance: NA; v_gene: TRBV19
CDR3aa: CASSLSGGSQPQHF; CDR3nt: TGTGCCAGCAGTTTATCAGGGGGCAGTCAGCCCCAGCATTTT; d_gene: TRBD1; j_gene: TRBJ1-5; len: 14; abundance: NA; v_gene: TRBV12-3/TRBV12-4
CDR3aa: CASSSRAVAAGELFF; CDR3nt: TGTGCCAGCAGTTCAAGGGCCGTGGCTGCCGGGGAGCTGTTTTTT; d_gene: NA; j_gene: TRBJ2-2; len: 15; abundance: NA; v_gene: TRBV27
CDR3aa: CATRDRGIQEKLFF; CDR3nt: TGTGCCACCAGGGACAGGGGGATCCAAGAAAAACTGTTTTTT; d_gene: TRBD1; j_gene: TRBJ1-4; len: 14; abundance: NA; v_gene: TRBV15
CDR3aa: CASSLPTRESSGNKQFF; CDR3nt: TGCGCCAGCAGCTTGCCAACGAGGGAATCTTCTGGCAATAAGCAGTTCTTC; d_gene: NA; j_gene: TRBJ2-1; len: 17; abundance: few; v_gene: TRBV5-1
CDR3aa: CASSGSRTGRAKNIQYF; CDR3nt: TGTGCCAGCAGTGGCTCTAGGACAGGGAGAGCCAAAAACATTCAGTACTTC; d_gene: TRBD1; j_gene: TRBJ2-4; len: 17; abundance: NA; v_gene: TRBV6-1
CDR3aa: CSARDLGGGELFF; CDR3nt: TGCAGTGCTAGAGATCTAGGGGGAGGGGAGCTGTTTTTT; d_gene: NA; j_gene: TRBJ2-2; len: 13; abundance: few; v_gene: TRBV20-1
CDR3aa: CASRGGPDTEAFF; CDR3nt: TGTGCCAGCAGGGGGGGCCCGGACACTGAAGCTTTCTTT; d_gene: NA; j_gene: TRBJ1-1; len: 13; abundance: NA; v_gene: TRBV7-2
CDR3aa: CASLQGSEQYF; CDR3nt: TGTGCCAGCCTGCAGGGTTCGGAGCAGTACTTC; d_gene: NA; j_gene: TRBJ2-7; len: 11; abundance: NA; v_gene: TRBV6-2/TRBV6-3
CDR3aa: CSGTGVYGYTF; CDR3nt: TGCAGCGGGACAGGGGTTTATGGCTACACCTTC; d_gene: TRBD1; j_gene: TRBJ1-2; len: 11; abundance: NA; v_gene: TRBV20-1
CDR3aa: CASSLPTSGIYNEQFF; CDR3nt: TGCGCCAGCAGCCTTCCGACTAGCGGGATCTACAATGAGCAGTTCTTC; d_gene: TRBD2; j_gene: TRBJ2-1; len: 16; abundance: NA; v_gene: TRBV4-1
CDR3aa: CASSQDGLAGVDTQYF; CDR3nt: TGCGCCAGCAGCCAAGATGGACTAGCGGGGGTGGATACGCAGTATTTT; d_gene: TRBD2; j_gene: TRBJ2-3; len: 16; abundance: many; v_gene: TRBV4-3
CDR3aa: CASSYILLAKNIQYF; CDR3nt: TGTGCCAGCAGCTATATACTACTAGCCAAAAACATTCAGTACTTC; d_gene: NA; j_gene: TRBJ2-4; len: 15; abundance: NA; v_gene: TRBV2